The sequence of this T cell receptor beta chain was determined in a study of T cell responses to AZD1222 COVID-19 vaccine. Assay used: immunoSEQ multiplex PCR; TCRdb lists only in-frame clones, some missing. The sample yields over 100,000 clones, about 85% seen once. Deletions cut 7 bases from V and 0 bases from J, with 6 bases between. The CDR3 has 13 amino acids. CDR1 is KGHDR and CDR2 is SFDVKD in the germline V gene. The input for sequencing was peripheral blood, taken on day 0 of AZD1222 vaccination. The rearrangement links TRBV24-1 to TRBJ2-1; unclear D gene. This sequence was found in an adult in good health. The CDR3 sequence: CATSPPSYNEQFF. CDR3 in DNA: TGTGCCACCAGCCCCCCCTCCTACAATGAGCAGTTCTTC.